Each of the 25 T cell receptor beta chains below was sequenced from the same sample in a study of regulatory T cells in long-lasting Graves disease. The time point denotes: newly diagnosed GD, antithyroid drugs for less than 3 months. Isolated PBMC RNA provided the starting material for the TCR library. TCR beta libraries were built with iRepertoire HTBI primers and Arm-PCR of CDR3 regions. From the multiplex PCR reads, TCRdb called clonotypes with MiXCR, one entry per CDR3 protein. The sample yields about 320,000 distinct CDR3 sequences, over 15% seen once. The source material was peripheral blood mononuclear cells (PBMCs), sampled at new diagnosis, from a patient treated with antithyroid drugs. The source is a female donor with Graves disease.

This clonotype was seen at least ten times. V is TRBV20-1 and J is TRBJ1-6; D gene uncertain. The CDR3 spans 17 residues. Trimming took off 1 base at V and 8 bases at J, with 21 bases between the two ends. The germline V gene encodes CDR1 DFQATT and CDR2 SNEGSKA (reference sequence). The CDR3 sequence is CSARAVSRASADSPLHF. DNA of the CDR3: TGCAGTGCTAGAGCAGTTTCTCGGGCGTCCGCCGATTCACCCCTCCACTTT.

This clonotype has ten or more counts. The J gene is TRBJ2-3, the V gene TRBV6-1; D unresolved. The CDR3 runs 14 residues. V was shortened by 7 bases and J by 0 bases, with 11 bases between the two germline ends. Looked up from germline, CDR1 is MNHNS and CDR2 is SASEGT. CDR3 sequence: CASTVTISTDTQYF. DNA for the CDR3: TGTGCCAGCACCGTAACGATTAGCACAGATACGCAGTATTTT.

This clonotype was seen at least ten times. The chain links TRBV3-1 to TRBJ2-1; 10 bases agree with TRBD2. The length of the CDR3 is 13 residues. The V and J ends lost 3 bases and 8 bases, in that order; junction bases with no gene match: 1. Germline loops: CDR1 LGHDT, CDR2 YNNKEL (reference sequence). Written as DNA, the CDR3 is TGTGCCAGCAGCCACGGGACTAGCGATGAGCAGTTCTTC. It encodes CASSHGTSDEQFF.

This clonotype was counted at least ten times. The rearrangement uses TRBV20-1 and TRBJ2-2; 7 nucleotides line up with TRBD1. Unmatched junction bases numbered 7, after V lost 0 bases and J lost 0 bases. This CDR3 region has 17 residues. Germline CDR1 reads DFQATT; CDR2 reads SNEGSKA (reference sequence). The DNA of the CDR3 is TGCAGTGCTAGAGATGTGAGACAGGGTACGAACACCGGGGAGCTGTTTTTT. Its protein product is CSARDVRQGTNTGELFF.

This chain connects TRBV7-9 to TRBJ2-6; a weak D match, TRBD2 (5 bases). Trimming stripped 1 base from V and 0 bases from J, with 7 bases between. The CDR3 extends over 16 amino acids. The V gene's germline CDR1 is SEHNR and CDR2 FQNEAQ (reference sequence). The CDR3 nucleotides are TGTGCCAGCAGCTTAGTACGGGGCTCTGGGGCCAACGTCCTGACTTTC. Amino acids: CASSLVRGSGANVLTF.

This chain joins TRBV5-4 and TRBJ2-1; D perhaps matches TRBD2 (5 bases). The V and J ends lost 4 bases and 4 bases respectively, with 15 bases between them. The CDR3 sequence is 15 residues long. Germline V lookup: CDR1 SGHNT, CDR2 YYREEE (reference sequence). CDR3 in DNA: TGTGCCAGCAGCCCAGTAGGAGGAGTGTACAATGAGCAGTTCTTC. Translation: CASSPVGGVYNEQFF.

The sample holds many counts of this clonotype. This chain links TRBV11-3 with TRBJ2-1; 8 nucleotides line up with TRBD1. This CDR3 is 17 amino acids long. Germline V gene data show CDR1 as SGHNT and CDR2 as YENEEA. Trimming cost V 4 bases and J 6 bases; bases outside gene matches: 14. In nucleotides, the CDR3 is TGTGCCAGCAGCTCCATATGGGGACAGGAGGGAGGCAATGAGCAGTTCTTC. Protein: CASSSIWGQEGGNEQFF.

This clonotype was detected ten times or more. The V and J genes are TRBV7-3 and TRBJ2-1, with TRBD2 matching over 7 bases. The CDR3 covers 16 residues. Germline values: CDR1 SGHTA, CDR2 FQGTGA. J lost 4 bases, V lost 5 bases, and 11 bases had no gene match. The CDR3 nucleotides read TGTGCCAGCAGCCCATTGGGGGGAGGGCCATACAATGAGCAGTTCTTC. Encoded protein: CASSPLGGGPYNEQFF.

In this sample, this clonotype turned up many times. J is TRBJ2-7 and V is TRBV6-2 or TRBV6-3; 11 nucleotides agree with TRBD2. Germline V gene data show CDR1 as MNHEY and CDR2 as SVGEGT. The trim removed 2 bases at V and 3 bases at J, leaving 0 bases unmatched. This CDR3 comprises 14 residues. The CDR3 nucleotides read TGTGCCAGCAGTTACGGGACTAGCGGCTACGAGCAGTACTTC. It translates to CASSYGTSGYEQYF.

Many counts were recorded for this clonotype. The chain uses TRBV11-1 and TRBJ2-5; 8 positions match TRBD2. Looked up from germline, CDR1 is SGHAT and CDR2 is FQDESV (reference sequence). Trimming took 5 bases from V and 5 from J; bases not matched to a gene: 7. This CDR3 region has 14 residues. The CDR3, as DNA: TGTGCCAGCAGCCCAGGCGGGACTAGGGAGACCCAGTACTTC. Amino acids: CASSPGGTRETQYF.

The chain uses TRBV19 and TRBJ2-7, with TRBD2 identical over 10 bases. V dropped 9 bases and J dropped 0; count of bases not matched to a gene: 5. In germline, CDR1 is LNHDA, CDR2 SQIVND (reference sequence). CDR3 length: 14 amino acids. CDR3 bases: TGTGCCAGCAGGAGCGGGAGGGCCTCCTACGAGCAGTACTTC. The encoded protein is CASRSGRASYEQYF.

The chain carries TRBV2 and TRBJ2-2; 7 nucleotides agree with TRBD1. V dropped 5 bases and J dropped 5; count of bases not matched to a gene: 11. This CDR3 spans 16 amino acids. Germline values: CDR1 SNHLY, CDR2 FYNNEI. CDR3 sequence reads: CASSKRQGEVTGELFF. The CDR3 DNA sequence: TGTGCCAGCAGTAAAAGACAGGGAGAGGTGACCGGGGAGCTGTTTTTT.

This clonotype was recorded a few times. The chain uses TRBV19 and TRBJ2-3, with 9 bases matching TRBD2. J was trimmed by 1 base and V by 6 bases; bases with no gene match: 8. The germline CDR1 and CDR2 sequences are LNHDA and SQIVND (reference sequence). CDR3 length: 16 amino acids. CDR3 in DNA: TGTGCCAGTAGAGACGGGGGCGGGAGGGGCACAGATACGCAGTATTTT. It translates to CASRDGGGRGTDTQYF. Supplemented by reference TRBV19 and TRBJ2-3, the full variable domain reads DGGITQSPKYLFRKEGQNVTLSCEQNLNHDAMYWYRQDPGQGLRLIYYSQIVNDFQKGDIAEGYSVSREKKESFPLTVTSAQKNPTAFYLCASRDGGGRGTDTQYFGPGTRLTVL.

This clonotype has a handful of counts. CDR3 nucleotide sequence: TGTGCCAGTACCCCAGCCGGGAACAATGAGCAGTTCTTC. This gives the protein CASTPAGNNEQFF. The V gene is TRBV19, the J gene TRBJ2-1, with D possibly being TRBD2 (5 bases). The length of the CDR3 is 13 residues. Germline V gene lookup returns CDR1 LNHDA and CDR2 SQIVND (reference sequence). V lost 7 bases to trimming and J lost 5 bases, with 12 bases between them.

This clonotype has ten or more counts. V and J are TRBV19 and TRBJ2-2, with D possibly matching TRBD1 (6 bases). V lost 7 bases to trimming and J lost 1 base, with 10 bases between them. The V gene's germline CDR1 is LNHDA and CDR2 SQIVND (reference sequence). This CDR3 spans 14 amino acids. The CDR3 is CASNPTGNTGELFF. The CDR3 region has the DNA TGTGCCAGTAATCCGACAGGGAACACCGGGGAGCTGTTTTTT. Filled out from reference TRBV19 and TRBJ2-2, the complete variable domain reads DGGITQSPKYLFRKEGQNVTLSCEQNLNHDAMYWYRQDPGQGLRLIYYSQIVNDFQKGDIAEGYSVSREKKESFPLTVTSAQKNPTAFYLCASNPTGNTGELFFGEGSRLTVL.

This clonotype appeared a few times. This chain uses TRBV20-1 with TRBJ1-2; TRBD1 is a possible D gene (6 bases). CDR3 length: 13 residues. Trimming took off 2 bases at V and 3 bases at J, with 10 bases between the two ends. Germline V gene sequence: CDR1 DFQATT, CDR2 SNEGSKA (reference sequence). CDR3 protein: CSARKGGYYGYTF. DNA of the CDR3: TGCAGTGCTAGAAAGGGGGGTTACTATGGCTACACCTTC.

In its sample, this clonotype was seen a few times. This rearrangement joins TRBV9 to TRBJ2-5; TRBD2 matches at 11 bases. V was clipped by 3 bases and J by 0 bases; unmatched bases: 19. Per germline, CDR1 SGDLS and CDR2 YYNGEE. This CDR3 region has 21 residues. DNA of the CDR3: TGTGCCAGCAGCGCTCAGCCCCCAGGACAGCCACTAGCGGGGGACCAAGAGACCCAGTACTTC. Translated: CASSAQPPGQPLAGDQETQYF.

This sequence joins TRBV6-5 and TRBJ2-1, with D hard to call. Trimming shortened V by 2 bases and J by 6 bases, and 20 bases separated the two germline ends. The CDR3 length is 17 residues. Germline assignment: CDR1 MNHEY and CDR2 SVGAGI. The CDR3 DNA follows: TGTGCCAGCAGTTACACCCCCTTAGGAGCCTTTCGCAATGAGCAGTTCTTC. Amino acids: CASSYTPLGAFRNEQFF.

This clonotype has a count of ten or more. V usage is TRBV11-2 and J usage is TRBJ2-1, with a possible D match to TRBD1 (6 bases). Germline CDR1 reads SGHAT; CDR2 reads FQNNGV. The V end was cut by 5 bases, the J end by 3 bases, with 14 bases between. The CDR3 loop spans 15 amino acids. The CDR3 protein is CASSLRGSFYNEQFF. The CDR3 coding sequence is TGTGCCAGCAGCCTAAGGGGGTCCTTCTACAATGAGCAGTTCTTC.

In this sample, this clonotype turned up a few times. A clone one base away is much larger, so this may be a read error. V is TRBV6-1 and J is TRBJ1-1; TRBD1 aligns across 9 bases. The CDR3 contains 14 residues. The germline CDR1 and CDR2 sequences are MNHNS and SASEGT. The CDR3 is CASTTTGGDTEALF. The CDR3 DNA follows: TGTGCCAGCACCACGACAGGGGGGGACACTGAAGCTCTCTTT.

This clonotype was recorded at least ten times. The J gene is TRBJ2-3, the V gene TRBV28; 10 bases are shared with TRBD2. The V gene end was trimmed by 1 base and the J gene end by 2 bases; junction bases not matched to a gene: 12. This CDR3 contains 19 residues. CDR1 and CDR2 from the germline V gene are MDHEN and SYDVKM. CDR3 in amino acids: CASSLSGITSGVHTDTQYF. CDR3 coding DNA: TGTGCCAGCAGTTTATCGGGTATTACTAGCGGGGTTCACACAGATACGCAGTATTTT.

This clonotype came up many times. The CDR3, as DNA: TGTGCCACCAGTGACCCGCTAGCGGGAGGGCAAGAGACCCAGTACTTC. Translated: CATSDPLAGGQETQYF. V gene TRBV24-1 combines with J gene TRBJ2-5; 12 bases match TRBD2. The V segment lost 4 bases and the J segment 2 bases; nucleotides outside the gene matches: 4. CDR3 length: 16 residues. The germline CDR1 and CDR2 sequences are KGHDR and SFDVKD.

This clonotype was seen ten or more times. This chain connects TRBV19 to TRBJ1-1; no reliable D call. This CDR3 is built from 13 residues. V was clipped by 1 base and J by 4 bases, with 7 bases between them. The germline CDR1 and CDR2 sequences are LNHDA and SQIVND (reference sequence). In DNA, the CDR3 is TGTGCCAGTAGTATAGGAGAGGTCACTGAAGCTTTCTTT. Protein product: CASSIGEVTEAFF. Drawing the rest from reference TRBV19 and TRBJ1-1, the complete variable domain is DGGITQSPKYLFRKEGQNVTLSCEQNLNHDAMYWYRQDPGQGLRLIYYSQIVNDFQKGDIAEGYSVSREKKESFPLTVTSAQKNPTAFYLCASSIGEVTEAFFGQGTRLTVV.

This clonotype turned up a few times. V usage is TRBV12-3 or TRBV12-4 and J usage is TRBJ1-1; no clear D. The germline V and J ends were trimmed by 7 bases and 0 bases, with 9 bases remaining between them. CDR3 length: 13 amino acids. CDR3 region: CASIDDLNTEAFF. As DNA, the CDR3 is TGTGCCAGCATTGACGATCTGAACACTGAAGCTTTCTTT.

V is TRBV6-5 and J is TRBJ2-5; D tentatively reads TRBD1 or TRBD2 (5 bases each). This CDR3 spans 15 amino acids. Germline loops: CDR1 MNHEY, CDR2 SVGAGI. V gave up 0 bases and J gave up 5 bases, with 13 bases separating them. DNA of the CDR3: TGTGCCAGCAGTTACTCCGGTCTAGAGGGGGAGACCCAGTACTTC. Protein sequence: CASSYSGLEGETQYF.